This section outlines one T cell receptor (beta chain) sequence together with its context. Its antigen remains unidentified. At one end, the junction sequence differs from germline, possibly due to a read error. This sample was included in a study of molecular identifiers for immune sequencing clone quantification. The CDR3 has 13 residues. The germline CDR1 and CDR2 sequences are SGHDT and YYEEEE. Study-wide results and caveats: Clones above 20 RNA copies held over 99% of effector molecules, under 1% in naive cells.

TCRdb reprocessed the PCR reads via MiXCR and lists one record per CDR3 protein. The sample lists nearly 650,000 distinct CDR3 sequences; roughly 25% were seen once. The authors sorted naive CD8 T cells as CD8+CD4-CCR7+CD45RA+. Sequencing was carried out using naive CD8+ T cells from blood, with Jurkat cell RNA spiked in. Subset denoted: FACS-sorted CD8+CD4-CCR7+CD45RA+ naive T cells. The chain couples TRBV5-6 to TRBJ2-7; no definite D call. The origin of this receptor is a human donor in good health. Some libraries in this study had Jurkat cell RNA spiked in. This CDR3 is CASSSRISYEQCF. CDR3 nucleotide sequence: TGTGCCAGCAGCTCGAGGATTTCCTACGAGCAGTGCTTC.